This T cell receptor beta chain was recorded in a study of T cell changes during pregnancy in multiple sclerosis (dated by TCRdb to between 2018 and 2020). At the level of the whole study: The study examined how the T cell repertoire changed over the course of pregnancy in women with multiple sclerosis.

Library generation was performed with the immunoSEQ multiplex PCR assay. TCRdb obtained this table from immuneACCESS and retained in-frame rearrangements with V and J assigned. These tables miss some clones; where compared with another copy, unresolved V genes account for less than half of the shortfall, and the remainder is unexplained. This sample is represented by about 83,000 clones; approximately 90% of them were singletons. Of the sample, around 3.3% is held by the ten largest clones. At the junction V is shortened by 3 bases and J by 8 bases, with 13 bases in between. The CDR3 sequence holds 13 residues, the cysteine and phenylalanine included. Kept here is only the CDR3 DNA, which spans 39 bases and is read in frame from base 1. The CDR1 and CDR2 encoded by the germline V gene are MDHEN and SYDVKM. Concerning this clone itself: Its antigen has not been determined. No quality values exist for individual bases; no much larger clone is one base distant.

The receptor chain draws on TRBV28 and TRBJ1-2; TRBD1 is perhaps the D gene, given 5 matching bases. This material consisted of PBMCs, taken in the first trimester of pregnancy. The sequence was obtained from a female donor in good health, serving as a control in a pregnancy study. Some clones in this sample may be carry-over from other donors' samples. The CDR3 protein: CASSFGGGLGYTF. The nucleotide sequence is given as TGTGCCAGCAGTTTTGGGGGAGGGCTCGGCTACACCTTC.